The rows below give T cell receptor beta chains drawn from one sample of a study of identical twins. Each CDR3 protein is one row after TCRdb ran MiXCR on the 5' RACE reads. The top ten clones hold about 1% of a sample with 400,000 to 500,000 distinct CDR3 sequences, 14% of them seen once. The same specimen was also included in a second study, on yellow fever vaccine responses in identical twins.

Sequencing was done on a sample of CD4+ T cells sorted from blood. The receptors were sampled from a woman aged 18-35 years in good health. Each CDR3 is given with its conserved first and last residue. The order of the fields is D gene, clone size, J gene, V gene, CDR3 protein, CDR3 DNA. A D gene is named only where the DNA matches it firmly. Not every row has a clone size; where given, it reads once, few, many or a size class.

TRBD1,-,TRBJ2-7,TRBV14,CASSPGTAGEQYF,TGTGCCAGCAGCCCCGGGACAGCAGGCGAGCAGTACTTC
TRBD2,-,TRBJ2-1,TRBV20-1,CSAISGSSYNEQFF,TGCAGTGCTATCAGCGGGAGTTCCTACAATGAGCAGTTCTTC
-,few,TRBJ2-5,TRBV4-2,CASSQDPMTDKDEYQETQYF,TGTGCCAGCAGCCAAGATCCCATGACAGACAAGGACGAGTACCAAGAGACCCAGTACTTC
TRBD1,many,TRBJ1-5,TRBV4-3,CASSRSRDSNQPQHF,TGCGCCAGCAGCCGGTCCCGGGACAGTAATCAGCCCCAGCATTTT
-,-,TRBJ2-5,TRBV7-8,CASSLGVASLGETQYF,TGTGCCAGCAGCTTAGGGGTCGCCAGCCTGGGGGAGACCCAGTACTTC
-,-,TRBJ2-7,TRBV20-1,CSAKTGVGRGEQYF,TGCAGTGCTAAGACGGGAGTGGGCAGGGGCGAGCAGTACTTC
-,-,TRBJ2-3,TRBV7-9,CASSSFRGQSTDTQYF,TGTGCCAGCAGCTCCTTCCGAGGACAAAGCACAGATACGCAGTATTTT
TRBD1,many,TRBJ1-1,TRBV2,CASGGQGWNTEAFF,TGTGCCAGCGGGGGACAGGGGTGGAACACTGAAGCTTTCTTT
TRBD1,-,TRBJ1-4,TRBV11-3,CASSFDRGTNEKLFF,TGTGCCAGCAGCTTCGACAGGGGAACTAATGAAAAACTGTTTTTT
TRBD1,few,TRBJ2-1,TRBV20-1,CSARDLGQGYNEQFF,TGCAGTGCTAGAGATCTAGGACAGGGTTACAATGAGCAGTTCTTC
-,few,TRBJ1-2,TRBV25-1,CASSEGEIYGYTF,TGTGCCAGCAGTGAAGGTGAGATCTATGGCTACACCTTC
TRBD2,few,TRBJ2-7,TRBV11-2,CASSFRLADSYEQYF,TGTGCCAGCAGCTTTCGGCTAGCGGACTCCTACGAGCAGTACTTC
-,-,TRBJ2-5,TRBV27,CASSFLGSLQETQYF,TGTGCCAGCAGTTTTTTGGGGTCCCTCCAAGAGACCCAGTACTTC
-,-,TRBJ2-7,TRBV28,CASSYGRGWYEQYF,TGTGCCAGCAGTTACGGTAGGGGATGGTACGAGCAGTACTTC
-,few,TRBJ2-1,TRBV5-5,CASSLGPSLDEQFF,TGTGCCAGCAGCTTGGGACCTTCTCTGGATGAGCAGTTCTTC
TRBD2,few,TRBJ2-1,TRBV29-1,CSVVKTSGRSYNEQFF,TGCAGCGTTGTTAAGACTAGCGGGAGGTCGTACAATGAGCAGTTCTTC
-,-,TRBJ2-3,TRBV20-1,CSARASRRGDTQYF,TGCAGTGCTAGAGCGTCTAGGAGAGGAGATACGCAGTATTTT